In its sample, the clone carrying this TCR beta chain was seen a few times. The target antigen is unknown. The sample is drawn from a study of T cells after yellow fever vaccination. Notes on the study in general: The study noted that FACS-sorted repertoires could contain abundant clonotypes contaminating from the bulk population. Although most clonotypes did not, a small share appeared in both CD4 and CD8 compartments. The booster saw the reappearance of most primary-vaccination clones (around 95% CD4, about 90% CD8).

TCRdb called the 5' RACE reads again in MiXCR, with one record for every CDR3 protein. The sample contains 100,000 to 150,000 distinct CDR3 sequences, 7.5% to 10% of which appear only once. V shed 4 bases, J shed 4 bases, and the junction held 8 bases outside the gene matches. Per the germline V gene, CDR1 is SGHDT and CDR2 is YYEEEE. The CDR3 totals 16 residues. This receptor was taken from a man aged 18 to 29 who received the YFV17D yellow fever vaccine. V usage is TRBV5-6 and J usage is TRBJ2-7; 13 bases line up with TRBD2. This material consisted of CD8+ T cells sorted from PBMCs, taken on the day of the yellow fever booster vaccination. The CDR3 bases are TGTGCCAGCAGCCAGGGACTAGCGGGGATTAATTACGAGCAGTACTTC. It specifies CASSQGLAGINYEQYF.